Included here is one T cell receptor beta chain sequence, with context. Antigen specificity is unknown. This CDR3 has 14 residues. The germline CDR1 and CDR2 sequences are MDHEN and SYDVKM. This specimen comes from a study of cytotoxic CD8 clonotypes in ibrutinib-treated CLL. About the study: Response samples were drawn at a median of approximately 11 months of treatment, range 6 to 36.

Overall study results and limits: In sustained-remission versus progressing patients, sampling times differed.

The assay was immunoSEQ multiplex PCR, and TCRdb's table has in-frame clones only and misses some. Among over 130,000 clones listed, approximately 80% were seen once. Sequencing used PBMCs, obtained after 36 months of ibrutinib treatment. The chain combines TRBV28 with TRBJ2-5; 8 nucleotides agree with TRBD2. TRBJ2-7 explains the end of the DNA better; the J call may be wrong. The clonotype comes from a human donor with chronic lymphocytic leukemia. CDR3 sequence: CASSRTGGKYEQYF. The CDR3 bases are TGTGCCAGCAGTCGAACGGGGGGGAAGTACGAGCAGTACTTC.